This T cell receptor beta chain was recovered during a study of T cells in localized non-small cell lung cancer. Findings and caveats of the study: A median of around 60 clones ranked among the top 100 in tumor appeared in adjacent lung. Uninvolved adjacent lung had the highest recorded T cell clonality, with tumor below it. The tumor had only one region sequenced, so heterogeneity remains possible.

Libraries were prepared by immunoSEQ multiplex PCR; TCRdb keeps only in-frame clonotypes and omits some of them. The table records 40,000 to 65,000 clones, approximately 80% of them present only once. As to this clone: Antigen unknown.

V shed 0 bases and J 1 base; nucleotides not matched to a gene: 4. CDR1 is SGHKS, CDR2 YYEKEE, per germline (reference sequence). The CDR3 covers 17 residues. Sequencing used peripheral blood mononuclear cells, obtained before any cancer treatment. The chain recombines TRBV5-5 with TRBJ2-6; 7 nucleotides align to TRBD2. The TCR sequence derives from a man aged 35 to 69 with stage III lung adenocarcinoma. The CDR3 protein is CASSLGPGGSGANVLTF. The CDR3 DNA follows: TGTGCCAGCAGCTTGGGCCCCGGGGGGTCTGGGGCCAACGTCCTGACTTTC.